Below, 20 T cell receptor beta chains from the same sample are listed, as sequenced in a study of blood T cell repertoires in COVID-19. Using immunoSEQ multiplex PCR, the repertoire was profiled, and TCRdb retains in-frame clones only, with some absent. The sample records roughly 280,000 clones, roughly 85% being singletons. Material: peripheral blood. The receptor source for this set is a woman in her 70s with acute or convalescent COVID-19.

The chain carries TRBV2 and TRBJ2-4; 10 bases are shared with TRBD1. Germline V gene lookup returns CDR1 SNHLY and CDR2 FYNNEI. V dropped 5 bases and J dropped 4; count of bases not matched to a gene: 5. CDR3 size: 15 residues. The CDR3 reads CASSPPGQGKNIQYF. CDR3 nucleotide sequence: TGTGCCAGCAGTCCCCCGGGACAGGGGAAAAACATTCAGTACTTC.

This clone was counted once. The CDR3 sequence: CASSWNEGYGYTF. CDR3 sequence (DNA): TGTGCCAGCAGCTGGAACGAGGGCTATGGCTACACCTTC. V gene TRBV5-4 combines with J gene TRBJ1-2; D gene uncertain. Trimming left V 3 bases short and J 4 bases short, with 10 bases between. Germline CDR1 is SGHNT and CDR2 is YYREEE (reference sequence). The CDR3 length is 13 residues.

V and J are TRBV5-4 and TRBJ1-1; the D gene is possibly TRBD1 (5 bases). Trimming shortened V by 4 bases and J by 1 base, and 11 bases separated the two germline ends. The CDR3 spans 14 residues. Germline loops: CDR1 SGHNT, CDR2 YYREEE (reference sequence). This CDR3 is CASSLHTGNTEAFF. The CDR3, as DNA: TGTGCCAGCAGCCTACACACAGGGAACACTGAAGCTTTCTTT.

This chain links TRBV3-1 (or the pseudogene TRBV3-2) with TRBJ2-5; 7 bases are a match to TRBD1. Losses at the gene ends were 5 bases for V and 4 bases for J; bases not matched to a gene: 7. The V gene's germline CDR1 is LGHDT and CDR2 YNNKEL (reference sequence). The CDR3 sequence is 14 residues long. CDR3 region: CASSYRGQGETQYF. Here the CDR3 DNA reads TGTGCCAGCAGCTACAGGGGCCAGGGAGAGACCCAGTACTTC.

The J gene is TRBJ1-1, the V gene TRBV7-8; no clear D. This CDR3 has 13 amino acids. V was trimmed by 1 base and J by 1 base, leaving 4 bases between them. Germline lookup yields CDR1 SGHVS and CDR2 FQNEAQ. The CDR3 loop is CASSLGRNTEAFF. CDR3 in DNA: TGTGCCAGCAGCTTAGGGAGGAACACTGAAGCTTTCTTT. Supplemented by reference TRBV7-8 and TRBJ1-1, the full variable domain reads GAGVSQSPRYKVAKRGQDVALRCDPISGHVSLFWYQQALGQGPEFLTYFQNEAQLDKSGLPSDRFFAERPEGSVSTLKIQRTQQEDSAVYLCASSLGRNTEAFFGQGTRLTVV.

This clone was observed a single time. The chain employs TRBV3-1 (or the pseudogene TRBV3-2) and TRBJ2-2; TRBD2 agrees at 10 bases. There are 14 residues in the CDR3. The ends lost 8 bases at V and 6 bases at J; junction bases unmatched: 6. Germline values: CDR1 LGHDT, CDR2 YNNKEL (reference sequence). The CDR3 protein is CASYLAGVPGELFF. DNA for the CDR3: TGTGCCAGCTACCTAGCGGGGGTCCCCGGGGAGCTGTTTTTT.

The rearrangement links TRBV10-3 to TRBJ1-2; TRBD1 matches 8 bases. This CDR3 contains 14 residues. The V segment lost 2 bases and the J segment 2 bases; nucleotides outside the gene matches: 1. CDR1 and CDR2 from the germline V gene are ENHRY and SYGVKD. CDR3 nucleotide sequence: TGTGCCATCAGTGAGGACAGGGGAAACTATGGCTACACCTTC. This codes for CAISEDRGNYGYTF.

This clone was picked up a small number of times. The gene calls are TRBV2 and TRBJ1-4; D may be TRBD1 (5 bases). There are 15 residues in the CDR3. Trimming pared 3 bases from V and 3 bases from J, leaving 11 bases between. Germline V gene data show CDR1 as SNHLY and CDR2 as FYNNEI. The CDR3 region has the DNA TGTGCCAGCAGTGAGAGACAGAGGCCTAATGAAAAACTGTTTTTT. The encoded protein is CASSERQRPNEKLFF.

This chain uses TRBV7-9 with TRBJ2-5, with 9 bases fitting TRBD1. This CDR3 is built from 15 residues. The J segment lost 1 base and the V segment lost 1 base, leaving 1 base of the junction unmatched. The germline CDR1 and CDR2 sequences are SEHNR and FQNEAQ (reference sequence). CDR3 in amino acids: CASSLGDRAQETQYF. CDR3 bases: TGTGCCAGCAGCTTAGGGGACAGGGCCCAAGAGACCCAGTACTTC.

The gene calls are TRBV7-2 and TRBJ2-5; 7 bases map to TRBD1. V gave up 5 bases and J gave up 4 bases; unmatched junction bases: 7. The CDR3 has 14 amino acids. The germline V gene encodes CDR1 SGHTA and CDR2 FQGNSA. DNA of the CDR3: TGTGCCAGCAGCCCCTGGGACAGAAGAGAGACCCAGTACTTC. It is translated as CASSPWDRRETQYF.

The CDR3 spells CASSDNSGANVLTF. The CDR3 region has the DNA TGTGCCAGCAGTGACAACTCTGGGGCCAACGTCCTGACTTTC. The chain couples TRBV27 to TRBJ2-6; D remains unclear. This CDR3 is built from 14 residues. V lost 5 bases and J lost 0, with 5 bases in between. Germline V gene sequence: CDR1 MNHEY, CDR2 SMNVEV (reference sequence).

This rearrangement joins TRBV5-1 to TRBJ1-2; 10 bases fit TRBD1. This CDR3 spans 15 amino acids. Germline V gene data show CDR1 as SGHRS and CDR2 as YFSETQ. With 3 bases clipped from V and 7 bases from J, the junction kept 9 bases outside the gene matches. The CDR3 here is CASSSRTGGSGGYTF. Here the CDR3 DNA reads TGCGCCAGCAGCTCTCGGACAGGGGGTAGTGGTGGCTACACCTTC.

This CDR3 is CASSLATGTLEGYTF. In DNA form, the CDR3 reads TGCGCCAGCAGCTTGGCGACAGGGACACTCGAAGGCTACACCTTC. The V call is TRBV5-1, the J call TRBJ1-2; 7 bases align to TRBD1. This CDR3 region has 15 residues. The junction had 10 bases not matched to a gene; V was cut back by 0 bases and J by 8 bases. Germline V gene sequence: CDR1 SGHRS, CDR2 YFSETQ. The variable domain in full, with the rest retrieved from reference TRBV5-1 and TRBJ1-2, is KAGVTQTPRYLIKTRGQQVTLSCSPISGHRSVSWYQQTPGQGLQFLFEYFSETQRNKGNFPGRFSGRQFSNSRSEMNVSTLELGDSALYLCASSLATGTLEGYTFGSGTRLTVV.

The chain combines TRBV2 with TRBJ1-5, with 7 bases aligning to TRBD1. The CDR3 is made up of 14 amino acids. V lost 9 bases, J lost 5 bases, and 10 bases stayed unmatched. The germline V gene has CDR1 SNHLY and CDR2 FYNNEI. The CDR3 coding sequence is TGTGCCAGTAGGGGGACAGCCTCTTATCAGCCCCAGCATTTT. Its protein product is CASRGTASYQPQHF.

The genes are TRBV5-6 and TRBJ2-1, with 9 nucleotides matching TRBD1. This CDR3 spans 16 amino acids. The ends lost 3 bases at V and 7 bases at J; junction bases unmatched: 11. Germline CDR1 is SGHDT and CDR2 is YYEEEE. CDR3 coding DNA: TGTGCCAGCAGCTATGACTCCGGGACAGGGCCAAATGAGCAGTTCTTC. Its protein is CASSYDSGTGPNEQFF.

V usage is TRBV9 and J usage is TRBJ1-3, with 9 bases lining up with TRBD1. This CDR3 spans 14 amino acids. Looked up from germline, CDR1 is SGDLS and CDR2 is YYNGEE. After removal of 2 bases from V and 8 bases from J, the junction contained 5 bases not matched to a gene. The CDR3 DNA sequence: TGTGCCAGCAGCGTGCCACAGGGGGCGGACACCATATATTTT. It is translated as CASSVPQGADTIYF.

The V gene is TRBV5-1, the J gene TRBJ1-2; tentative D call: TRBD1 (5 bases). V lost 0 bases to trimming and J lost 0 bases, with 18 bases between them. Germline assignment: CDR1 SGHRS and CDR2 YFSETQ. The CDR3 totals 18 residues. The CDR3 spells CASSLAGTYGGTNYGYTF. For the CDR3, the DNA is TGCGCCAGCAGCTTGGCCGGAACCTACGGGGGAACTAACTATGGCTACACCTTC. Complete variable domain (other parts from reference TRBV5-1 and TRBJ1-2): KAGVTQTPRYLIKTRGQQVTLSCSPISGHRSVSWYQQTPGQGLQFLFEYFSETQRNKGNFPGRFSGRQFSNSRSEMNVSTLELGDSALYLCASSLAGTYGGTNYGYTFGSGTRLTVV.

Only one count was recorded for this clone. The gene calls are TRBV6-5 and TRBJ1-1; tentative D call: TRBD1 (5 bases). Trimming cost V 6 bases and J 0 bases, with 14 bases left between them. The CDR3 consists of 15 residues. Germline V gene lookup returns CDR1 MNHEY and CDR2 SVGAGI. CDR3 residues: CASSDDSLMNTEAFF. CDR3 DNA sequence: TGTGCCAGCAGCGACGACAGCCTCATGAACACTGAAGCTTTCTTT.

The gene calls are TRBV12-3 or TRBV12-4 and TRBJ1-5; D gene ambiguous. The CDR3 runs 12 residues. With 7 bases removed from V and 6 bases from J, the gap between germline ends came to 10 bases. The DNA for the CDR3 is TGTGCCAGCAAGACCTCGGGTCAGCCCCAGCATTTT. Amino acid sequence: CASKTSGQPQHF.

Concerning this clone: One end of the junction is discordant with germline, which a read error may explain. J is TRBJ2-3 and V is TRBV5-1, with 9 bases fitting TRBD1. The CDR3 has 14 amino acids. The germline V gene has CDR1 SGHRS and CDR2 YFSETQ. CDR3 in amino acids: CASRLGQGTDTQYF. The CDR3 coding sequence is TGCGCCAGCAGATTGGGACAGGGAACAGATACGCAGTATTTT.